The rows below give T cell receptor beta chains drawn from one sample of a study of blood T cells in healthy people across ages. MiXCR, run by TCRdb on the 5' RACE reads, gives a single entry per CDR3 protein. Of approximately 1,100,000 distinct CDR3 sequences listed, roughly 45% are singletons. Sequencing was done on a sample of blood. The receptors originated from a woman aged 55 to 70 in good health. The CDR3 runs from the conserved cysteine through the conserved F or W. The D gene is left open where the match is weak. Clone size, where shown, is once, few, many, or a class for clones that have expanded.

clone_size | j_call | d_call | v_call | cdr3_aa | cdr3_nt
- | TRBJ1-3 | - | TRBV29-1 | CSVLRNSGNTIYF | TGCAGCGTTTTGCGCAACTCTGGAAACACCATATATTTT
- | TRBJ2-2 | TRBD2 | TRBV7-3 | CASSSPGGESGELFF | TGTGCCAGCAGTTCCCCGGGGGGTGAATCCGGGGAGCTGTTTTTT
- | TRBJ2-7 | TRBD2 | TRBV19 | CASRQNAGGLYNEQYF | TGTGCCAGTCGTCAAAACGCGGGAGGACTCTACAATGAGCAGTACTTC
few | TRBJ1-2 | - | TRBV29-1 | CSVEAMAGSSYGYTF | TGCAGCGTTGAAGCAATGGCAGGCTCCTCCTATGGCTACACCTTC
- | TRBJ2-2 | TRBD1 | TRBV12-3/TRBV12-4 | CATYQGARTGELFF | TGTGCCACCTACCAGGGGGCGCGAACCGGGGAGCTGTTTTTT
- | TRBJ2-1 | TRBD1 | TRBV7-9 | CAGSPQGSSYNEQFF | TGTGCCGGCAGTCCACAGGGGTCGTCCTACAATGAGCAGTTCTTC
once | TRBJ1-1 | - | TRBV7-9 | CASTRRGNTEAFF | TGTGCCAGCACCCGCAGGGGCAACACTGAAGCTTTCTTT
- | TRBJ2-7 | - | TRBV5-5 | CASSELTRDEQYF | TGTGCCAGCAGCGAACTTACGAGGGACGAGCAGTACTTC
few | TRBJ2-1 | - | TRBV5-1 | CASSLQAPSSYNEQFF | TGCGCCAGCAGCTTACAGGCACCCAGCTCCTACAATGAGCAGTTCTTC
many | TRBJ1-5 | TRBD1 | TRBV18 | CASSPAQGVGNQPQHF | TGTGCCAGCTCACCAGCGCAGGGGGTGGGCAATCAGCCCCAGCATTTT
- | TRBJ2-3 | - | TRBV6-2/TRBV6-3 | CASSYIGDTQYF | TGTGCCAGCAGTTACATCGGGGATACGCAGTATTTT
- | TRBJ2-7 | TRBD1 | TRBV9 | CASSPTGVQSYEQYF | TGTGCCAGCAGCCCAACAGGGGTCCAATCCTACGAGCAGTACTTC
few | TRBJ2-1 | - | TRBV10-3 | CAISELRPGERQFF | TGTGCCATCAGTGAGCTACGTCCTGGGGAAAGGCAGTTCTTC
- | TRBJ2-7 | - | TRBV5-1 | CASSFGTTYYEQYF | TGCGCCAGCAGCTTCGGGACGACCTACTACGAGCAGTACTTC
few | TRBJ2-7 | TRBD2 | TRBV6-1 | CASGARTSGRRDNEQYF | TGTGCCAGCGGGGCGCGGACTAGCGGGAGGAGGGACAATGAGCAGTACTTC
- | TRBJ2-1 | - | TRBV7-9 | CASSPHRRINEQFF | TGTGCCAGCAGCCCACACCGACGGATCAATGAGCAGTTCTTC
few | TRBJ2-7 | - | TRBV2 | CASRDGDYEQYF | TGTGCCAGCAGGGACGGGGACTACGAGCAGTACTTC
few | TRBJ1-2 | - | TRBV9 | CASSESGIYGYTF | TGTGCCAGCAGCGAGAGTGGTATCTATGGCTACACCTTC
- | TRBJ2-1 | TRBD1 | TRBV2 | CASSESSGGSYNEQFF | TGTGCCAGCAGTGAAAGTTCAGGGGGCTCCTACAATGAGCAGTTCTTC
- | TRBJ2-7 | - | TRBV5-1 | CASSREGAYEQYF | TGCGCCAGCAGCAGGGAAGGTGCATACGAGCAGTACTTC
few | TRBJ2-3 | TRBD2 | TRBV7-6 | CASSPTPGLAGGVSDTQYF | TGTGCCAGCAGCCCAACGCCGGGACTAGCGGGAGGGGTCTCAGATACGCAGTATTTT
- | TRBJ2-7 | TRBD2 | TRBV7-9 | CASSPIRTSLSSYNEQYF | TGTGCCAGCAGCCCAATCAGGACTAGCTTGAGCTCCTACAATGAGCAGTACTTC
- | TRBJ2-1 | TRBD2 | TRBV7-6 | CASSRTSGKNNEQFF | TGTGCCAGCAGCCGGACTAGCGGGAAGAACAATGAGCAGTTCTTC
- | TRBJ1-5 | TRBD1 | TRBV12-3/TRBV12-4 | CASSNHGTGLAQPQHF | TGTGCCAGCAGTAACCACGGGACAGGACTTGCCCAGCCCCAGCATTTT
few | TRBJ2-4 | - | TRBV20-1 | CSASLGGGGKNIQYF | TGCAGTGCTAGTTTAGGGGGAGGAGGCAAAAACATTCAGTACTTC
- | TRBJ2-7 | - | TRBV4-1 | CASSRRDTNYEQYF | TGCGCCAGCAGCCGCCGGGACACCAACTACGAGCAGTACTTC
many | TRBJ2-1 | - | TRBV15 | CATSREDGSYNEQFF | TGTGCCACCAGCAGAGAAGACGGGAGTTACAATGAGCAGTTCTTC
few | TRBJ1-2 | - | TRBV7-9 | CASSREKIYGYTF | TGTGCCAGCAGCAGGGAGAAGATCTATGGCTACACCTTC
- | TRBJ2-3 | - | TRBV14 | CASSQNGAREVDTQYF | TGTGCCAGCAGCCAGAACGGGGCGCGAGAAGTGGATACGCAGTATTTT
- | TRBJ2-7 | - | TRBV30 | CAWSKLEEQYF | TGTGCCTGGAGTAAGTTGGAGGAGCAGTACTTC
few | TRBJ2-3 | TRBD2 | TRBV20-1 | CSARRLAGVSDTQYF | TGCAGTGCCCGGCGACTAGCGGGAGTGTCAGATACGCAGTATTTT
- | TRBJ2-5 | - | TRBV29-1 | CSGEIPVATQYF | TGCAGCGGTGAGATTCCTGTGGCGACCCAGTACTTC
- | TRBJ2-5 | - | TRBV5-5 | CASTVSGVGRAETQYF | TGTGCCAGCACGGTTAGCGGAGTTGGTCGAGCAGAGACCCAGTACTTC
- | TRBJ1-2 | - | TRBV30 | CAWSVGGRGGYTF | TGTGCCTGGAGTGTAGGGGGGCGGGGTGGCTACACCTTC
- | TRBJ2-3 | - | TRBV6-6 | CASDRGGTDTQYF | TGTGCCAGCGATAGAGGGGGCACAGATACGCAGTATTTT
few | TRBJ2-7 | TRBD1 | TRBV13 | CASSRYSGTGEYEQYF | TGTGCCAGCAGCCGTTACTCCGGGACAGGGGAATACGAGCAGTACTTC
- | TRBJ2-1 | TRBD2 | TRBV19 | CASSIQAGGPDEQFF | TGTGCCAGTAGTATACAGGCGGGAGGGCCGGATGAGCAGTTCTTC
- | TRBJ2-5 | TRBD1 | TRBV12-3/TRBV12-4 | CASSATDRQETQYF | TGTGCCAGCAGTGCGACGGACAGGCAAGAGACCCAGTACTTC
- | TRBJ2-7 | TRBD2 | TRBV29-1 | CSGRRASGDSYEQYF | TGCAGCGGCCGAAGGGCTAGCGGGGACTCCTACGAGCAGTACTTC
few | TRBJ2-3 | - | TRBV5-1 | CASSFRGAADTQYF | TGCGCCAGCAGCTTCAGAGGAGCGGCAGATACGCAGTATTTT
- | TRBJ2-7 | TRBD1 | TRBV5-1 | CASSLVSGAGGHYEQYF | TGCGCCAGCAGCTTGGTTTCTGGGGCAGGGGGCCACTACGAGCAGTACTTC
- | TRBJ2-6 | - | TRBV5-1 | CASSLGLISGANVLTF | TGCGCCAGCAGCTTGGGGCTGATCTCTGGGGCCAACGTCCTGACTTTC
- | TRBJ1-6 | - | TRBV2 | CASSDMVTSGKPLHF | TGTGCCAGCAGTGATATGGTCACCTCGGGGAAACCCCTCCACTTT
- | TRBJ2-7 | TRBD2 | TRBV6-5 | CASSYSGLAPYEQYF | TGTGCCAGCAGTTACTCGGGACTAGCCCCATACGAGCAGTACTTC
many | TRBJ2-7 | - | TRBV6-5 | CASSTRGSYEQYF | TGTGCCAGCAGTACCAGGGGCTCCTACGAGCAGTACTTC
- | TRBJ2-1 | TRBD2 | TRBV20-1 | CSARSGSGSLYNEQFF | TGCAGTGCTAGATCGGGTAGCGGGAGTCTCTACAATGAGCAGTTCTTC
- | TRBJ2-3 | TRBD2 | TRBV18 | CASSRQGTSGRTDTQYF | TGTGCCAGCTCACGTCAAGGGACTAGCGGGAGGACAGATACGCAGTATTTT